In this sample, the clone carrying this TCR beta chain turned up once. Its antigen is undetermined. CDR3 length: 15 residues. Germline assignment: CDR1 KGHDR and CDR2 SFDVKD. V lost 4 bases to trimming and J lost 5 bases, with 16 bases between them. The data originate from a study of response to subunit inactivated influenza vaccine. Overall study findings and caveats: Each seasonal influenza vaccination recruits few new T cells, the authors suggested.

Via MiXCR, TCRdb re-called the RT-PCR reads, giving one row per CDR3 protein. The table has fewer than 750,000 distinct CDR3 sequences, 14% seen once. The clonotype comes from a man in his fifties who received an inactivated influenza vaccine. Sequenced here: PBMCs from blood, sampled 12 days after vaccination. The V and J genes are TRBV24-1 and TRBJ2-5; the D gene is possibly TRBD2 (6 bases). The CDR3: CATSDPVGGTETQYF. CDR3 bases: TGTGCCACCAGTGACCCCGTTGGGGGGACCGAGACCCAGTACTTC.